This TCR beta chain came from a study of CD8+ T cells in alopecia areata. The overall study: A regimen of oral tofacitinib, 5 to 10 mg twice daily, was given to treated patients. Treatment ran 6 to 18 months, with 6 months of follow-up afterward. General study results and limits: A large proportion of expanded lesional clones were detected persisting in scalp and blood during tofacitinib. Across lesional scalp, and particularly alopecia totalis/universalis, clonality surpassed that of normal scalp.

Treatment here: oral pan-JAK inhibitor, 5-10 mg twice daily. Following extraction, RNA underwent reverse transcription to cDNA, which served as the sequencing template. Libraries were prepared by immunoSEQ multiplex PCR; TCRdb keeps only in-frame clonotypes and omits some of them. This table holds a few hundred thousand clones, 60% found once. The CDR3 spans 13 residues. The V and J ends lost 6 bases and 0 bases respectively, with 11 bases between them. Looked up from germline, CDR1 is SQVTM and CDR2 is ANQGSEA. With regard to this clone: The target antigen is unknown.

The V call is TRBV29-1, the J call TRBJ1-2; D ambiguous. The specimen was CD4+ T cells sorted from blood, collected at roughly week 53, from a patient treated with tofacitinib. The TCR was taken from a human donor with alopecia areata. The CDR3 loop reads CSVQPTTNYGYTF. The CDR3, as DNA: TGCAGCGTCCAACCTACGACTAACTATGGCTACACCTTC.